This T cell receptor (beta chain) was captured by sequencing in a study of identical twins. Study results and caveats: Cross-sectional statistics underpinned the conclusions; the same donors were not followed. Twins showed weaker excess sharing in their beta out-of-frame sequences.

It was template switching that added a universal primer site, and there were unique molecular identifiers on the cDNA. From the 5' RACE reads, TCRdb called clonotypes with MiXCR, one entry per CDR3 protein. The sample consists of roughly 710,000 distinct CDR3 sequences, 6.1% of them appearing once. There were only healthy Caucasians among the donors. Comments on this clonotype: Its matching antigen is unknown.

The V and J ends lost 2 bases and 5 bases respectively, with 10 bases between them. Per the germline V gene, CDR1 is SGHRS and CDR2 is YFSETQ. This CDR3 spans 13 amino acids. The material sequenced was naive T cells sorted from blood. The genes are TRBV5-1 and TRBJ1-2; D perhaps matches TRBD1 (5 bases). The sequence came from a man younger than 30 in good health. The CDR3 is CASSFDREYGYTF. The DNA of the CDR3 is TGCGCCAGCAGCTTTGACAGAGAGTATGGCTACACCTTC.